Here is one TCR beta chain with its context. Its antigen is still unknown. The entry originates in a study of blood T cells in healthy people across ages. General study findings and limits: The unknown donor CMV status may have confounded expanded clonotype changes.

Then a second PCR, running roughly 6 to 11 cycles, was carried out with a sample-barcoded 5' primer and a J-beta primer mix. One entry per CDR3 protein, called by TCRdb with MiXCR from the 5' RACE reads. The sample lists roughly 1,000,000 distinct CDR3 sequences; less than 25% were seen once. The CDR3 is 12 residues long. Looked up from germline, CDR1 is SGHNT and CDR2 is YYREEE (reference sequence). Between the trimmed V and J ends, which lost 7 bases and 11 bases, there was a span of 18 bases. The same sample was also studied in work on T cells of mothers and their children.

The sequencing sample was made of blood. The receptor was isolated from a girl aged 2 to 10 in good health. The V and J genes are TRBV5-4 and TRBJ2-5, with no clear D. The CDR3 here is CASGYRRTEQYF. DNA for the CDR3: TGTGCCAGCGGATATAGAAGAACTGAGCAGTACTTC.